Presented here are 8 T cell receptor beta chains from one specimen sequenced in a study of regulatory T cells in long-lasting Graves disease. Combining iRepertoire HTBI primers with Arm-PCR of CDR3 regions, the authors built TCR beta libraries. Using its own MiXCR run on the multiplex PCR reads, TCRdb lists one record per CDR3 protein. The table includes 400,000 to 550,000 distinct CDR3 sequences, about 15% detected once. Time point: newly diagnosed GD, antithyroid drugs for less than 3 months. The TCR library was prepared using RNA isolated from PBMCs. The data also belong to a second study, concerning T cells in Graves' hyperthyroidism and ophthalmopathy.

The material sequenced was peripheral blood mononuclear cells (PBMCs), taken at new diagnosis, from a patient treated with antithyroid drugs. The receptors shown here come from a woman aged 25 to 39 with Graves disease.

The V call is TRBV27, the J call TRBJ2-4; possibly TRBD1 for D (6 bases). Near its end, the DNA agrees better with TRBJ2-7, so the J call may be wrong. The germline CDR1 and CDR2 sequences are MNHEY and SMNVEV (reference sequence). The CDR3 spans 15 residues. In DNA, the CDR3 is TGTGCCAGCAGTTTTGGTCAGGGGCCGGCCTACGAGCAGTACTTC. This translates into CASSFGQGPAYEQYF.

This clonotype was observed many times. The chain employs TRBV6-1 and TRBJ2-3; TRBD1 matches 8 bases. The V and J ends lost 7 bases and 3 bases, in that order; junction bases with no gene match: 3. CDR3 length: 13 amino acids. The germline V gene encodes CDR1 MNHNS and CDR2 SASEGT. The chain's CDR3 is CASTRQGTDTQYF. The DNA of the CDR3 is TGTGCCAGCACCCGACAGGGGACAGATACGCAGTATTTT.

This clonotype was observed a few times. The chain carries TRBV10-2 and TRBJ2-7; 7 bases match TRBD1. CDR1 is WSHSY, CDR2 SAAADI, per germline. V gave up 10 bases and J gave up 5 bases; unmatched junction bases: 8. The CDR3 spans 12 residues. CDR3 region: CATTQGEHEQYF. The CDR3 bases are TGCGCCACCACTCAGGGGGAACACGAGCAGTACTTC.

This clonotype was observed at least ten times. This chain joins TRBV12-3 or TRBV12-4 and TRBJ2-3; D ambiguous. The length of the CDR3 is 15 residues. V was shortened by 6 bases and J by 0 bases, with 13 bases between the two germline ends. CDR3 in amino acids: CASSFKRPSTDTQYF. The CDR3 coding sequence is TGTGCCAGCAGCTTCAAGCGACCTAGCACAGATACGCAGTATTTT.

V gene TRBV11-1 combines with J gene TRBJ2-7; 11 bases fit TRBD2. V lost 5 bases to trimming and J lost 3 bases; unmatched junction nucleotides: 15. The CDR3 has 18 residues. Germline CDR1 is SGHAT and CDR2 is FQDESV (reference sequence). For the CDR3, the DNA is TGTGCCAGCAGCCCTGGACTAGCGGGTCACAATCGGGACTACGAGCAGTACTTC. Translated, it gives CASSPGLAGHNRDYEQYF.

Comments on this clonotype: The junction departs from the called germline gene at one end, perhaps through a read error. The gene calls are TRBV13 and TRBJ2-1; 9 positions match TRBD2. The CDR3 runs to 15 residues. CDR1 is PRHDT, CDR2 FYEKMQ, per germline (reference sequence). CDR3 in DNA: TGTGCCAGCAGCTTCGGAGCGGGAGGAATCAATAAGCAGTTCTTC. Translation gives CASSFGAGGINKQFF.

This clonotype has just a few counts. V and J are TRBV6-1 and TRBJ2-7, with 11 bases lining up with TRBD1. Germline CDR1 MNHNS, CDR2 SASEGT. This CDR3 contains 13 residues. The V segment lost 11 bases and the J segment 4 bases; nucleotides outside the gene matches: 7. CDR3 protein: CAGSGTGGYEQYF. DNA of the CDR3: TGTGCCGGTTCCGGGACAGGGGGATACGAGCAGTACTTC.

This clonotype was counted ten times or more. This chain joins TRBV7-2 and TRBJ2-7; 12 bases fit TRBD2. Per the germline V gene, CDR1 is SGHTA and CDR2 is FQGNSA. The CDR3 loop spans 17 amino acids. The trim removed 4 bases at V and 4 bases at J, leaving 11 bases unmatched. The CDR3 DNA reads TGTGCCAGCAGCTCGGCTTATGGACTAGCGGGATCGTACGAGCAGTACTTC. Amino acid sequence: CASSSAYGLAGSYEQYF.